These T cell receptor beta chains were read from a single sample in a study of T cell repertoires in cytomegalovirus infection. In TCRdb, the reads were re-called with MiXCR into one record per CDR3 protein. The sample holds some 800,000 distinct CDR3 sequences, approximately 30% seen once. Their antigens are not known. The material was cultured CD8+ T cells from PBMCs, obtained from culture after CMV antigen stimulation. These TCRs come from a human donor in good health (CMV status not recorded). Some clones in this sample may be carry-over from other donors' samples. Each CDR3 is given with its conserved first and last residue. Each record gives: V gene, D gene, clone size, J gene, CDR3 protein, CDR3 DNA. D genes are given only for firm matches. Only part of the rows carry a size: once, few, many, or a class if the clone is expanded.

V gene: TRBV6-1; D gene: TRBD1; clone size: few; J gene: TRBJ2-7; CDR3 protein: CASSEADRGLHEQYF; CDR3 DNA: TGTGCCAGCAGTGAAGCGGACAGGGGGCTCCACGAGCAGTACTTC
V gene: TRBV12-3/TRBV12-4; D gene: -; clone size: many; J gene: TRBJ2-3; CDR3 protein: CASSERSSTDTQYF; CDR3 DNA: TGTGCCAGCAGCGAGCGGTCTAGCACAGATACGCAGTATTTT
V gene: TRBV19; D gene: -; clone size: -; J gene: TRBJ2-7; CDR3 protein: CASSTSSEQYF; CDR3 DNA: TGTGCCAGTAGTACGTCATCCGAGCAGTACTTC
V gene: TRBV7-9; D gene: -; clone size: -; J gene: TRBJ2-4; CDR3 protein: CASSLAPQTALAKNIQYF; CDR3 DNA: TGTGCCAGCAGCTTAGCGCCCCAAACAGCCTTAGCCAAAAACATTCAGTACTTC
V gene: TRBV6-5; D gene: -; clone size: -; J gene: TRBJ2-1; CDR3 protein: CASSYGPGPYNEQFF; CDR3 DNA: TGTGCCAGCAGTTACGGTCCGGGACCCTACAATGAGCAGTTCTTC
V gene: TRBV9; D gene: TRBD2; clone size: -; J gene: TRBJ2-4; CDR3 protein: CASSARLAGAKNIQYF; CDR3 DNA: TGTGCCAGCAGCGCCAGACTAGCGGGGGCAAAAAACATTCAGTACTTC
V gene: TRBV7-2; D gene: TRBD1; clone size: many; J gene: TRBJ2-7; CDR3 protein: CASSWPGQGAYEQYF; CDR3 DNA: TGTGCCAGCAGCTGGCCGGGACAGGGGGCCTACGAGCAGTACTTC
V gene: TRBV4-1; D gene: -; clone size: -; J gene: TRBJ2-1; CDR3 protein: CASSPRGREQFF; CDR3 DNA: TGCGCCAGCAGCCCAAGGGGTCGGGAGCAGTTCTTC
V gene: TRBV27; D gene: -; clone size: few; J gene: TRBJ2-7; CDR3 protein: CASSLRFTETYYEQYF; CDR3 DNA: TGTGCCAGCAGTTTAAGGTTCACAGAAACATACTACGAGCAGTACTTC
V gene: TRBV27; D gene: -; clone size: -; J gene: TRBJ2-6; CDR3 protein: CASSWTAFSGANVLTF; CDR3 DNA: TGTGCCAGCAGTTGGACAGCGTTCTCTGGGGCCAACGTCCTGACTTTC
V gene: TRBV12-3/TRBV12-4; D gene: -; clone size: many; J gene: TRBJ1-5; CDR3 protein: CASSGSNQPQHF; CDR3 DNA: TGTGCCTCCAGCGGTAGCAATCAGCCCCAGCATTTT
V gene: TRBV7-2; D gene: -; clone size: many; J gene: TRBJ1-6; CDR3 protein: CASSSHDNSPLHF; CDR3 DNA: TGTGCCAGCAGCTCACATGATAATTCACCCCTCCACTTT
V gene: TRBV7-2; D gene: TRBD1; clone size: few; J gene: TRBJ1-1; CDR3 protein: CASSLVKGATEAFF; CDR3 DNA: TGTGCCAGCAGCCTAGTTAAGGGGGCGACTGAAGCTTTCTTT
V gene: TRBV6-1; D gene: -; clone size: -; J gene: TRBJ1-4; CDR3 protein: CASSEAGYNEKLFF; CDR3 DNA: TGTGCCAGCAGTGAAGCAGGATATAATGAAAAACTGTTTTTT
V gene: TRBV4-3; D gene: TRBD2; clone size: -; J gene: TRBJ2-1; CDR3 protein: CASSQPTSGGYNEQFF; CDR3 DNA: TGCGCCAGCAGCCAACCCACTAGCGGGGGGTACAATGAGCAGTTCTTC
V gene: TRBV2; D gene: TRBD2; clone size: -; J gene: TRBJ2-1; CDR3 protein: CASRAGGQFF; CDR3 DNA: TGTGCCAGCAGGGCGGGGGGGCAGTTCTTC
V gene: TRBV10-3; D gene: TRBD1; clone size: -; J gene: TRBJ2-7; CDR3 protein: CAISGDSEYEQYF; CDR3 DNA: TGTGCCATCAGTGGGGACAGTGAATACGAGCAGTACTTC
V gene: TRBV7-9; D gene: TRBD2; clone size: few; J gene: TRBJ2-5; CDR3 protein: CASSNRLAQETQYF; CDR3 DNA: TGTGCCAGCAGCAACCGACTAGCCCAAGAGACCCAGTACTTC
V gene: TRBV4-1; D gene: -; clone size: few; J gene: TRBJ1-1; CDR3 protein: CASSPTGFRDPEAFF; CDR3 DNA: TGCGCCAGCAGCCCCACCGGGTTCAGGGACCCTGAAGCTTTCTTT
V gene: TRBV7-6; D gene: -; clone size: -; J gene: TRBJ1-3; CDR3 protein: CANSAGGSGNTIYF; CDR3 DNA: TGTGCCAACAGTGCGGGTGGATCTGGAAACACCATATATTTT
V gene: TRBV7-6; D gene: -; clone size: few; J gene: TRBJ2-5; CDR3 protein: CASSYHTRGLQETQYF; CDR3 DNA: TGTGCCAGCAGCTATCACACGAGGGGACTCCAAGAGACCCAGTACTTC
V gene: TRBV29-1; D gene: -; clone size: -; J gene: TRBJ2-5; CDR3 protein: CSVKGGLETQYF; CDR3 DNA: TGCAGCGTAAAGGGGGGGCTGGAGACCCAGTACTTC
V gene: TRBV6-5; D gene: -; clone size: -; J gene: TRBJ2-1; CDR3 protein: CASSYHRSLINEQFF; CDR3 DNA: TGTGCCAGCAGTTACCACAGGTCATTAATTAATGAGCAGTTCTTC
V gene: TRBV4-1; D gene: TRBD1; clone size: -; J gene: TRBJ1-2; CDR3 protein: CASSQPGTVYGYTF; CDR3 DNA: TGCGCCAGCAGCCAACCTGGGACAGTCTATGGCTACACCTTC
V gene: TRBV29-1; D gene: TRBD1; clone size: -; J gene: TRBJ1-2; CDR3 protein: CSVYPGQGDFNYGYTF; CDR3 DNA: TGCAGCGTATATCCGGGACAGGGGGACTTTAACTATGGCTACACCTTC
V gene: TRBV4-1; D gene: -; clone size: -; J gene: TRBJ1-4; CDR3 protein: CASRWRTTTNEKLFF; CDR3 DNA: TGCGCCAGCAGGTGGAGGACAACAACTAATGAAAAACTGTTTTTT
V gene: TRBV20-1; D gene: -; clone size: few; J gene: TRBJ2-7; CDR3 protein: CSGPPRASYEQYF; CDR3 DNA: TGCAGTGGCCCCCCCCGGGCCAGCTACGAGCAGTACTTC
V gene: TRBV6-5; D gene: -; clone size: -; J gene: TRBJ1-1; CDR3 protein: CASSYSYMNTEAFF; CDR3 DNA: TGTGCCAGCAGTTACAGCTACATGAACACTGAAGCTTTCTTT
V gene: TRBV6-5; D gene: TRBD1; clone size: -; J gene: TRBJ1-2; CDR3 protein: CASSTPRTGSYGYTF; CDR3 DNA: TGTGCCAGCAGTACCCCCCGGACAGGGAGCTATGGCTACACCTTC
V gene: TRBV10-3; D gene: -; clone size: -; J gene: TRBJ1-5; CDR3 protein: CAISDSDYSNQPQHF; CDR3 DNA: TGTGCCATCAGTGATTCGGATTATAGCAATCAGCCCCAGCATTTT
V gene: TRBV12-3/TRBV12-4; D gene: TRBD1; clone size: many; J gene: TRBJ1-5; CDR3 protein: CASSFSLEQEGAQPQHF; CDR3 DNA: TGTGCCAGCAGTTTCTCCCTCGAACAGGAGGGGGCCCAGCCCCAGCATTTT
V gene: TRBV19; D gene: TRBD1; clone size: -; J gene: TRBJ2-7; CDR3 protein: CASSIGHRGYEQYF; CDR3 DNA: TGTGCCAGTAGTATAGGCCACAGGGGCTACGAGCAGTACTTC
V gene: TRBV19; D gene: -; clone size: -; J gene: TRBJ2-1; CDR3 protein: CASSNERAFPYNEQFF; CDR3 DNA: TGTGCCAGTAGTAACGAAAGGGCCTTCCCCTACAATGAGCAGTTCTTC
V gene: TRBV6-6; D gene: -; clone size: -; J gene: TRBJ2-6; CDR3 protein: CASSPDQPGANVLTF; CDR3 DNA: TGTGCCAGCAGTCCGGATCAGCCTGGGGCCAACGTCCTGACTTTC
V gene: TRBV6-1; D gene: -; clone size: -; J gene: TRBJ1-2; CDR3 protein: CASSESGQRDYGYTF; CDR3 DNA: TGTGCCAGCAGTGAAAGTGGACAGAGAGACTATGGCTACACCTTC
V gene: TRBV6-5; D gene: -; clone size: -; J gene: TRBJ1-2; CDR3 protein: CASSYASGVGYTF; CDR3 DNA: TGTGCCAGCAGTTACGCGTCCGGGGTCGGCTACACCTTC